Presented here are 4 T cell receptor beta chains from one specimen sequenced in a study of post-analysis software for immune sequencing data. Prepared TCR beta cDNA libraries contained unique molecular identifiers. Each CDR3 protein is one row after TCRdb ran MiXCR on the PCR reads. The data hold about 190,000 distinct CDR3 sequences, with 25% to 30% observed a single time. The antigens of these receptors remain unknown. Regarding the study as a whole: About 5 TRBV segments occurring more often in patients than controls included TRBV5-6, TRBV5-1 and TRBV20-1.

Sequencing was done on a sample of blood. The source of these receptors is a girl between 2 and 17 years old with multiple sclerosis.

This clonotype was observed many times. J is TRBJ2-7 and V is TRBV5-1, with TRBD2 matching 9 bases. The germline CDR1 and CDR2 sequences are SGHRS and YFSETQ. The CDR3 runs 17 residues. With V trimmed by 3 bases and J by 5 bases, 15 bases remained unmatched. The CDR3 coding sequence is TGCGCCAGCAGCTATATGGGAGTAGCGGGAGCATCCCACGAGCAGTACTTC. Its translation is CASSYMGVAGASHEQYF.

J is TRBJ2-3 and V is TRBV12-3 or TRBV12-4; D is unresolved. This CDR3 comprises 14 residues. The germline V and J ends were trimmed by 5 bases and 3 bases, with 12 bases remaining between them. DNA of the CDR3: TGTGCCAGCAGTGGGCTAGTTGTGACAGATACGCAGTATTTT. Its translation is CASSGLVVTDTQYF.

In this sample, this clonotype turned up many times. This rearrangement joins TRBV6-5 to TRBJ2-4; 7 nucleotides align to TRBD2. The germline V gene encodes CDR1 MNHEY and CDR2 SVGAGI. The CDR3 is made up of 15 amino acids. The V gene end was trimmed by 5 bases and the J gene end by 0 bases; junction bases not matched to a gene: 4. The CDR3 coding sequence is TGTGCCAGCAGTCCGGGGGGACGAGCCAAAAACATTCAGTACTTC. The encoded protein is CASSPGGRAKNIQYF.

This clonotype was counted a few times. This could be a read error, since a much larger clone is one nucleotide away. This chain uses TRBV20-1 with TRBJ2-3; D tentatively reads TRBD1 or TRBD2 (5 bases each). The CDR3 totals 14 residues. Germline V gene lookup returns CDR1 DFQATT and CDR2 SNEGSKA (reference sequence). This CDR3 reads CSAIAKGPTGTQYF. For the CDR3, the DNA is TGCAGTGCTATAGCGAAGGGGCCCACAGGTACGCAGTATTTT.